What follows are 17 T cell receptor beta chains derived from one specimen sequenced in a study of T-cell reconstitution after alpha-beta-depleted transplantation in children. Library preparation (for TCRbeta) was performed with unique molecular identifiers. A single record per CDR3 protein comes from TCRdb applying MiXCR to the PCR reads. The table has around 530,000 distinct CDR3 sequences, 32% seen once; the top ten hold less than 2.5%. Source: PBMCs from the stem cell graft donor, taken from the stem cell graft. The receptors derive from a human donor who donated a stem cell graft to a child with aplastic anemia.

The rearrangement joins TRBV18 to TRBJ1-4, with no clear D. With 1 base removed from V and 0 bases from J, the gap between germline ends came to 12 bases. CDR3 length equals 17 residues. The germline V gene has CDR1 KGHSH and CDR2 LQKENI. CDR3 in amino acids: CASSPRGRNPTNEKLFF. Written as DNA, the CDR3 is TGTGCCAGCTCACCACGAGGAAGAAACCCAACTAATGAAAAACTGTTTTTT.

The V and J genes are TRBV13 and TRBJ2-1; the D call may be TRBD1 or TRBD2 (6 bases each). Germline V gene sequence: CDR1 PRHDT, CDR2 FYEKMQ (reference sequence). Trimming shortened V by 0 bases and J by 4 bases, and 16 bases separated the two germline ends. The length of the CDR3 is 17 residues. The CDR3 spells CASSLGVRGRKYNEQFF. In DNA form, the CDR3 reads TGTGCCAGCAGCTTAGGGGTCCGGGGGCGCAAGTACAATGAGCAGTTCTTC.

The genes are TRBV7-9 and TRBJ2-3; 8 bases are shared with TRBD2. The V and J ends lost 3 bases and 5 bases, in that order; junction bases with no gene match: 7. The CDR3 runs 15 residues. Germline V CDR1 and CDR2: SEHNR, FQNEAQ (reference sequence). The CDR3 nucleotides are TGTGCCAGCAGCTTCCGGGCCCGGGGGGGAGATACGCAGTATTTT. Protein sequence: CASSFRARGGDTQYF. Complete variable domain (other parts from reference TRBV7-9 and TRBJ2-3): DTGVSQNPRHKITKRGQNVTFRCDPISEHNRLYWYRQTLGQGPEFLTYFQNEAQLEKSRLLSDRFSAERPKGSFSTLEIQRTEQGDSAMYLCASSFRARGGDTQYFGPGTRLTVL.

V and J are TRBV24-1 and TRBJ1-1; D not resolved. Trimming shortened V by 3 bases and J by 4 bases, and 14 bases separated the two germline ends. CDR3 length: 15 amino acids. In germline, CDR1 is KGHDR, CDR2 SFDVKD. The CDR3 bases are TGTGCCACCAGTGATGGATTCGGGGTAGGCACTGAAGCTTTCTTT. It translates to CATSDGFGVGTEAFF.

This clonotype was recorded a few times. This chain joins TRBV5-5 and TRBJ2-6; D may be TRBD1 (6 bases). This CDR3 region has 16 residues. V was trimmed by 2 bases and J by 0 bases, leaving 9 bases between them. CDR1 and CDR2 from the germline V gene are SGHKS and YYEKEE (reference sequence). The CDR3: CASSFTGTSGANVLTF. For the CDR3, the DNA is TGTGCCAGCAGCTTTACAGGGACCTCTGGGGCCAACGTCCTGACTTTC.

The chain couples TRBV28 to TRBJ1-1; the match to TRBD1 covers 7 bases. The CDR3 spans 13 residues. Germline-derived CDR1 and CDR2 are MDHEN and SYDVKM. With V trimmed by 7 bases and J by 0 bases, 2 bases remained unmatched. The CDR3 reads CASKQGLNTEAFF. CDR3 DNA: TGTGCCAGCAAACAGGGGTTGAACACTGAAGCTTTCTTT.

There are a few counts of this clonotype. The CDR3 sequence is CASSSAGASSYNEQFF. DNA for the CDR3: TGCGCCAGCAGCTCAGCAGGGGCTAGCTCCTACAATGAGCAGTTCTTC. V and J are TRBV5-1 and TRBJ2-1; D is possibly TRBD1 (6 bases). Trimming cost V 3 bases and J 0 bases, with 13 bases left between them. CDR1 is SGHRS and CDR2 is YFSETQ in the germline V gene. This CDR3 comprises 16 residues.

The rearrangement links TRBV6-5 to TRBJ2-5; D unclear. The germline V and J ends were trimmed by 0 bases and 5 bases, with 16 bases remaining between them. This CDR3 is built from 16 residues. Germline lookup yields CDR1 MNHEY and CDR2 SVGAGI. The CDR3 sequence is CASSYSLYTAWETQYF. The CDR3 DNA reads TGTGCCAGCAGTTACTCTTTGTACACAGCGTGGGAGACCCAGTACTTC.

The chain uses TRBV12-3 or TRBV12-4 and TRBJ1-1; tentative D call: TRBD1 (6 bases). The CDR3 consists of 14 residues. The V end lost 4 bases, the J end lost 3 bases, and 12 bases lay between the germline ends. CDR3 sequence: CASSWGQRDTEAFF. As DNA, the CDR3 is TGTGCCAGCAGTTGGGGACAACGGGACACTGAAGCTTTCTTT.

The V and J genes are TRBV20-1 and TRBJ2-3, with TRBD2 identical over 7 bases. CDR1 and CDR2 (germline): DFQATT, SNEGSKA (reference sequence). This CDR3 is built from 9 residues. CDR3 sequence: CRGGDTQYF. The CDR3 nucleotides read TGCAGGGGGGGGGATACGCAGTATTTT.

The V and J genes are TRBV12-3 or TRBV12-4 and TRBJ2-7, with 12 bases aligning to TRBD2. The CDR3 spans 14 residues. Trimming at V came to 10 bases and at J to 6 bases, leaving 10 bases not matched to a gene. The CDR3 reads CATSATSGRSEQYF. CDR3 DNA sequence: TGTGCCACCTCCGCGACTAGCGGGAGATCCGAGCAGTACTTC.

This clonotype was detected only a few times. This rearrangement joins TRBV29-1 to TRBJ1-1; D is unclear. V dropped 2 bases and J dropped 4 bases, with 5 bases sitting between them. The CDR3 runs to 11 residues. Germline CDR1 SQVTM, CDR2 ANQGSEA. The CDR3 DNA follows: TGCAGCGTTGAAACGACCACTGAAGCTTTCTTT. This codes for CSVETTTEAFF.

The chain links TRBV5-1 to TRBJ2-7, with 10 bases identical to TRBD2. Germline V gives CDR1 SGHRS, CDR2 YFSETQ. V lost 4 bases and J lost 2; bases outside the gene matches: 9. The CDR3 totals 16 residues. The CDR3 DNA follows: TGCGCCAGCAGCCCGGGGACTAGCGAAAAGACCTACGAGCAGTACTTC. As protein: CASSPGTSEKTYEQYF. The full variable domain, its missing parts supplied by reference TRBV5-1 and TRBJ2-7, is KAGVTQTPRYLIKTRGQQVTLSCSPISGHRSVSWYQQTPGQGLQFLFEYFSETQRNKGNFPGRFSGRQFSNSRSEMNVSTLELGDSALYLCASSPGTSEKTYEQYFGPGTRLTVT.

This clonotype was recorded a few times. The CDR3 DNA is TGTGCCAGCTCAAAACTGGAGGGATTGAACACTGAAGCTTTCTTT. Its protein product is CASSKLEGLNTEAFF. The V and J genes are TRBV18 and TRBJ1-1, with D unclear. The V gene lost 5 bases and the J gene lost 0 bases, with 13 bases spanning the gap. This CDR3 is 15 amino acids long. CDR1 and CDR2 (germline): KGHSH, LQKENI.

The rearrangement joins TRBV11-1 to TRBJ2-2; 10 nucleotides line up with TRBD2. V was clipped by 7 bases and J by 1 base; unmatched bases: 3. CDR1 and CDR2 (germline): SGHAT, FQDESV (reference sequence). The length of the CDR3 is 15 residues. In DNA form, the CDR3 reads TGTGCCAGCATGGGGACTAGCGAGAACACCGGGGAGCTGTTTTTT. It encodes CASMGTSENTGELFF.

Only a few counts were recorded for this clonotype. This chain connects TRBV10-3 to TRBJ2-3, with 9 positions matching TRBD2. The J segment lost 0 bases and the V segment lost 6 bases, leaving 4 bases of the junction unmatched. The CDR3 is made up of 15 amino acids. Germline loops: CDR1 ENHRY, CDR2 SYGVKD. Here the CDR3 DNA reads TGTGCCATCAGAGGTAGCGGGAGAAGCACAGATACGCAGTATTTT. This codes for CAIRGSGRSTDTQYF.

The chain links TRBV12-3 or TRBV12-4 to TRBJ1-4; D is uncertain. Trimming left V 5 bases short and J 3 bases short, with 10 bases between. This CDR3 spans 14 amino acids. Here the CDR3 reads CASSIEGANEKLFF. As DNA, the CDR3 is TGTGCCAGCAGTATCGAGGGAGCTAATGAAAAACTGTTTTTT.